The entry below describes one T cell receptor beta chain. This sample stems from a study of blood T cell repertoires in COVID-19. Living in 24 US areas, the participants were between 18 and 89 years of age. In germline, CDR1 is LGHNA, CDR2 YNFKEQ. This CDR3 contains 15 residues. Germline trimming cut 1 base from V and 1 base from J; bases unmatched to any gene: 2. Clones were sequenced by immunoSEQ multiplex PCR, and TCRdb holds only the in-frame ones, with some missing. Of 300,000 to 350,000 clones listed, 88% are singletons. The J gene is TRBJ1-1, the V gene TRBV4-2, with 8 bases fitting TRBD1. The specimen sequenced was PBMCs or T cells enriched from blood (not recorded which). The sequence came from a man aged 25-45 years who had recovered from COVID-19. This chain's CDR3 is CASSQVDRGNTEAFF. The CDR3 nucleotides are TGTGCCAGCAGCCAAGTAGACAGGGGGAACACTGAAGCTTTCTTT.